This T cell receptor (beta chain) is from a study of blood T cell repertoires in COVID-19. The wider study: Specimens from acute and convalescent COVID-19 originated in the United States, Italy and Spain. T cells, B-cell-depleted T cells, or PBMCs supplied cDNA or gDNA.

CDR1 is MNHEY and CDR2 is SVGAGI in the germline V gene. CDR3 size: 15 residues. V lost 6 bases, J lost 5 bases, and 13 bases stayed unmatched. In the original workflow: Amplification with reference gene primers provided the estimates of nucleated cell counts. Some clones are missing from TCRdb's copy, which holds only in-frame ones; the method was immunoSEQ multiplex PCR. V, J and clone size were drawn from that table, and D and trimming were deduced from the DNA. This repertoire shows about 150,000 clones, around 80% found once; its top ten account for roughly 2.9%. The chain joins TRBV6-5 to TRBJ2-7; 7 positions match TRBD2. Sequencing was done on a sample of peripheral blood. The TCR comes from a woman aged 55-70 years with acute or convalescent COVID-19. Written as DNA, the CDR3 is TGTGCCAGCAGCCCCTTGAGGGGCGCGGGGGACGAGCAGTACTTC. Translated, it gives CASSPLRGAGDEQYF.